This T cell receptor (beta chain) was recorded in a study of OX40 agonist ivuxolimab in advanced cancers. Study information: The study treated patients with ivuxolimab, an agonistic anti-OX40 (CD134) antibody.

Findings of the study overall: CD8+ T cells were the subset that, on average, had more expanded clones than CD4+. Clonal expansion from baseline to week 6 occurred in both CD4+ and CD8+ T cells.

Details on this clone: The target antigen is unknown.

The data were produced by immunoSEQ multiplex PCR, yet TCRdb's version contains in-frame clones alone and is incomplete. Among approximately 62,000 clones listed, 92% were seen once. Autoimmune disease history or systemic immunosuppression was exclusionary. The clonotype comes from an adult with an advanced solid tumor such as melanoma, head and neck, liver or kidney cancer. The input for sequencing was CD4+ or CD8+ T cells sorted from blood, taken in a trial of the OX40 agonist ivuxolimab.

The CDR3 nucleotides read TGCGCCAGCAGCCAAGATCCCCCGGGGGCCGGGACTGAAGCTTTCTTT. This gives the protein CASSQDPPGAGTEAFF. V is TRBV4-1 and J is TRBJ1-1, with D maybe TRBD1 (6 bases). The length of the CDR3 is 16 residues. V dropped 0 bases and J dropped 5 bases, with 16 bases sitting between them. Looked up from germline, CDR1 is MGHRA and CDR2 is YSYEKL.